This T cell receptor (beta chain) was sequenced in a study of PD-1 blockade in classical Hodgkin lymphoma. The time point here: cycle 4 day 1 (C4D1), after more than five weeks of nivolumab. Each patient's relapse followed autologous stem cell transplantation, and brentuximab vedotin exposure varied. The data were produced by immunoSEQ multiplex PCR, yet TCRdb's version contains in-frame clones alone and is incomplete. The table lists over 75,000 clones, 90% of them singletons, with approximately 2.9% in the top ten. The CDR3 contains 15 residues. Per the germline V gene, CDR1 is MNHNY and CDR2 is SVGAGI (reference sequence). With V trimmed by 0 bases and J by 8 bases, 6 bases remained unmatched.

The TCR originated in a human donor with classical Hodgkin lymphoma. The chain has TRBV6-6 and TRBJ1-4, with TRBD1 matching 7 bases. The starting material was peripheral blood mononuclear cells (PBMCs), obtained before the fourth cycle of nivolumab. The CDR3: CASSYSGQRGEKLFF. CDR3 nucleotide sequence: TGTGCCAGCAGTTACTCGGGACAGCGAGGCGAAAAACTGTTTTTT.